This T cell receptor (beta chain) was profiled in a study of T cells after yellow fever vaccination. This clonotype was observed a few times. Its antigen is as yet unknown. Each CDR3 protein is one row after TCRdb ran MiXCR on the 5' RACE reads. The sample holds 340,000 or so distinct CDR3 sequences, under 15% seen once. Broader study findings: Peaking on day 5 versus 15, the secondary response was faster but weaker.

This TCR derives from a young man who received the YFV17D yellow fever vaccine. The sample here was CD4+ T cells sorted from PBMCs, taken 15 days after the yellow fever booster vaccination.

The CDR3 sequence: CASSLNPRSGDTDTQYF. The CDR3 DNA sequence: TGTGCCAGCAGCTTAAATCCCCGTAGCGGGGACACAGATACGCAGTATTTT. V gene TRBV7-3 combines with J gene TRBJ2-3, with TRBD2 matching over 8 bases. Trimming at V came to 1 base and at J to 2 bases, leaving 8 bases not matched to a gene. The germline gives CDR1 SGHTA, CDR2 FQGTGA. This CDR3 has 17 residues.